One sample yielded the 18 T cell receptor beta chains listed below, sequenced in a study of T-cell memory formation after mild COVID-19. MiXCR, applied by TCRdb to the 5' RACE reads, yields one record per CDR3 protein. Of roughly 190,000 distinct CDR3 sequences in the sample, about 27% were seen once. Sequenced input: PBMCs or a T cell subset sorted from them (not recorded which). These receptors originate from an adult woman who had mild COVID-19 (a few samples of this study predate the infection). Cell type and time point are not known.

This chain connects TRBV29-1 to TRBJ2-6, with D uncertain. The CDR3 contains 12 residues. Per germline, CDR1 SQVTM and CDR2 ANQGSEA. V was shortened by 4 bases and J by 4 bases, with 5 bases between the two germline ends. In nucleotides, the CDR3 is TGCAGCGTTGCCCCCGGGGCCAACGTCCTGACTTTC. Translating gives CSVAPGANVLTF.

The chain couples TRBV5-1 to TRBJ2-7, with a possible D match to TRBD1 (6 bases). The germline gives CDR1 SGHRS, CDR2 YFSETQ. This CDR3 region has 17 residues. V was cut by 4 bases and J by 6 bases, with 26 bases left in between. CDR3 loop: CASSPNWANRVRSEQYF. In nucleotides, the CDR3 is TGCGCCAGCAGCCCGAACTGGGCCAACAGGGTTCGATCCGAGCAGTACTTC.

This chain joins TRBV5-1 and TRBJ2-7; 7 nucleotides line up with TRBD2. V dropped 4 bases and J dropped 4; count of bases not matched to a gene: 14. The CDR3 is 16 residues long. CDR1 SGHRS and CDR2 YFSETQ come from the germline V gene. The chain's CDR3 is CASSGSSGRVWYEQYF. As DNA, the CDR3 is TGCGCCAGCAGCGGGTCTAGCGGCAGGGTATGGTACGAGCAGTACTTC. The complete variable domain, with remaining parts taken from reference TRBV5-1 and TRBJ2-7, reads KAGVTQTPRYLIKTRGQQVTLSCSPISGHRSVSWYQQTPGQGLQFLFEYFSETQRNKGNFPGRFSGRQFSNSRSEMNVSTLELGDSALYLCASSGSSGRVWYEQYFGPGTRLTVT.

The table lists this clonotype with a few counts. The chain carries TRBV7-6 and TRBJ2-1; TRBD2 matches at 8 bases. Germline V gene data show CDR1 as SGHVS and CDR2 as FNYEAQ. CDR3 length: 16 amino acids. The V segment lost 2 bases and the J segment 5 bases; nucleotides outside the gene matches: 8. This CDR3 is CASSLSLAAGDNEQFF. CDR3 nucleotides: TGTGCCAGCAGCTTATCTCTGGCAGCGGGGGACAATGAGCAGTTCTTC.

V gene TRBV7-2 combines with J gene TRBJ1-2, with TRBD1 identical over 7 bases. Germline loops: CDR1 SGHTA, CDR2 FQGNSA. Germline trimming cut 5 bases from V and 2 bases from J; bases unmatched to any gene: 8. The CDR3 runs to 15 residues. The CDR3 region has the DNA TGTGCCAGCAGCCCCCGACAGGGTGGAAACTATGGCTACACCTTC. Amino acid sequence: CASSPRQGGNYGYTF.

J is TRBJ2-5 and V is TRBV11-2; D remains ambiguous. Trimming cost V 4 bases and J 3 bases, with 15 bases left between them. Germline lookup yields CDR1 SGHAT and CDR2 FQNNGV. The CDR3 runs to 15 residues. This CDR3 is CASSSDNDSEETQYF. The CDR3 nucleotides read TGTGCCAGCAGCTCAGACAACGACTCGGAAGAGACCCAGTACTTC. Combining the CDR3 with reference TRBV11-2 and TRBJ2-5 gives the whole variable domain EAGVAQSPRYKIIEKRQSVAFWCNPISGHATLYWYQQILGQGPKLLIQFQNNGVVDDSQLPKDRFSAERLKGVDSTLKIQPAKLEDSAVYLCASSSDNDSEETQYFGPGTRLLVL.

The chain recombines TRBV6-5 with TRBJ2-6; D might be TRBD1 or TRBD2, each matching 5 bases. The CDR3 has 17 amino acids. V dropped 0 bases and J dropped 4 bases, with 13 bases sitting between them. The V gene's germline CDR1 is MNHEY and CDR2 SVGAGI. CDR3 protein: CASSYSRGATGANVLTF. The CDR3 DNA sequence: TGTGCCAGCAGTTACTCGAGAGGGGCGACGGGGGCCAACGTCCTGACTTTC.

This clonotype was seen many times. The chain has TRBV7-6 and TRBJ2-7, with 9 bases matching TRBD1. CDR3 length: 15 amino acids. V shed 5 bases and J 2 bases; nucleotides not matched to a gene: 7. CDR1 SGHVS and CDR2 FNYEAQ come from the germline V gene. The DNA of the CDR3 is TGTGCCAGCAGCCCCGGGACAGGGTGGGCCTACGAGCAGTACTTC. The encoded protein is CASSPGTGWAYEQYF.

This chain connects TRBV4-1 to TRBJ2-7; D may be TRBD1 (6 bases). The CDR3 length is 16 residues. V lost 0 bases and J 2 bases, leaving 14 bases between the germline ends. Germline V gives CDR1 MGHRA, CDR2 YSYEKL. In nucleotides, the CDR3 is TGCGCCAGCAGCCAAGATTGGTCAGGGGAAACCTACGAGCAGTACTTC. Translated, it gives CASSQDWSGETYEQYF.

This clonotype came up a few times. The genes are TRBV3-1 and TRBJ2-2; D remains ambiguous. Germline CDR1 reads LGHDT; CDR2 reads YNNKEL (reference sequence). The CDR3 has 14 amino acids. The ends were cut back, 3 bases at V and 4 bases at J, with 9 bases in the middle. CDR3 amino acids: CASSQQWGTGELFF. In DNA form, the CDR3 reads TGTGCCAGCAGCCAGCAGTGGGGCACCGGGGAGCTGTTTTTT.

The chain couples TRBV12-3 or TRBV12-4 to TRBJ2-2; D might be TRBD2 (5 bases). The CDR3 sequence is 13 residues long. The V end lost 7 bases, the J end lost 5 bases, and 11 bases lay between the germline ends. The CDR3 coding sequence is TGTGCCAGCAAACGGTGGGAGACCGGGGAGCTGTTTTTT. Residues: CASKRWETGELFF.

V gene TRBV29-1 combines with J gene TRBJ1-1; tentative D call: TRBD1 (6 bases). The V gene lost 6 bases and the J gene lost 3 bases, with 11 bases spanning the gap. Germline values: CDR1 SQVTM, CDR2 ANQGSEA. CDR3 size: 12 residues. Here the CDR3 reads CSVYRDYTEAFF. CDR3 in DNA: TGCAGCGTGTACAGGGATTACACTGAAGCTTTCTTT.

The gene calls are TRBV5-4 and TRBJ2-1, with 7 nucleotides matching TRBD2. The V gene's germline CDR1 is SGHNT and CDR2 YYREEE (reference sequence). The CDR3 has 14 residues. With V trimmed by 1 base and J by 8 bases, 6 bases remained unmatched. The DNA for the CDR3 is TGTGCCAGCAGCTTGCCCAGCGGGAACGATGAGCAGTTCTTC. Amino acid sequence: CASSLPSGNDEQFF. The full variable domain, rest sourced from reference TRBV5-4 and TRBJ2-1, is ETGVTQSPTHLIKTRGQQVTLRCSSQSGHNTVSWYQQALGQGPQFIFQYYREEENGRGNFPPRFSGLQFPNYSSELNVNALELDDSALYLCASSLPSGNDEQFFGPGTRLTVL.

This clonotype has more than one count but fewer than ten. The gene calls are TRBV3-1 and TRBJ1-5; no definite D call. This CDR3 spans 14 amino acids. CDR1 is LGHDT and CDR2 is YNNKEL in the germline V gene (reference sequence). Between the trimmed V and J ends, which lost 1 base and 1 base, there was a span of 5 bases. The CDR3 spells CASSQGRSNQPQHF. The CDR3 DNA reads as TGTGCCAGCAGCCAAGGCAGAAGCAATCAGCCCCAGCATTTT.

The V and J genes are TRBV24-1 and TRBJ2-2; TRBD2 matches at 8 bases. With V trimmed by 2 bases and J by 5 bases, 6 bases remained unmatched. CDR1 and CDR2 from the germline V gene are KGHDR and SFDVKD. The CDR3 is 16 residues long. CDR3: CATSDSGLARTGELFF. The CDR3 DNA is TGTGCCACCAGTGATTCAGGACTAGCTCGTACCGGGGAGCTGTTTTTT.

The chain recombines TRBV29-1 with TRBJ2-7; possibly TRBD2 for D (5 bases). Trimming shortened V by 4 bases and J by 0 bases, and 10 bases separated the two germline ends. This CDR3 contains 13 residues. Germline CDR1 reads SQVTM; CDR2 reads ANQGSEA. CDR3 sequence reads: CSVGGPSSYEQYF. In nucleotides, the CDR3 is TGCAGCGTTGGAGGGCCGAGCTCCTACGAGCAGTACTTC.

This clonotype was counted a few times. CDR3 protein: CASSLAQMLSGNSPLHF. Here the CDR3 DNA reads TGTGCCAGCAGCTTAGCGCAGATGTTAAGTGGTAATTCACCCCTCCACTTT. The chain links TRBV7-9 to TRBJ1-6; D is ambiguous. CDR1 and CDR2 from the germline V gene are SEHNR and FQNEAQ (reference sequence). V was trimmed by 0 bases and J by 6 bases, leaving 15 bases between them. The CDR3 sequence is 17 residues long.

This clonotype was counted only a few times. This chain connects TRBV7-2 to TRBJ2-3; no clear D gene. The CDR3 extends over 14 amino acids. CDR1 and CDR2 (germline): SGHTA, FQGNSA. V lost 0 bases, J lost 6 bases, and 10 bases lay in between. CDR3 sequence reads: CASSLAQTTDTQYF. DNA for the CDR3: TGTGCCAGCAGCTTAGCGCAGACAACCGATACGCAGTATTTT.